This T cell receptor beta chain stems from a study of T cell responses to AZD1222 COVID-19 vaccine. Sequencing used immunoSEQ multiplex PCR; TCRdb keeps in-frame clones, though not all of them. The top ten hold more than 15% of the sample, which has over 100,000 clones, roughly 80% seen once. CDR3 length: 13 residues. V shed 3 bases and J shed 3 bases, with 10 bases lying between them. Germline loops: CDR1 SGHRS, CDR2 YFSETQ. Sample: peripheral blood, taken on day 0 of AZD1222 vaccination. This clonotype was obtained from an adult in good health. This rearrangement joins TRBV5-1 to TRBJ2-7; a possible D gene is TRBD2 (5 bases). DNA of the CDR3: TGCGCCAGCAGCTGGCGGGTCGACTACGAGCAGTACTTC. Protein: CASSWRVDYEQYF.